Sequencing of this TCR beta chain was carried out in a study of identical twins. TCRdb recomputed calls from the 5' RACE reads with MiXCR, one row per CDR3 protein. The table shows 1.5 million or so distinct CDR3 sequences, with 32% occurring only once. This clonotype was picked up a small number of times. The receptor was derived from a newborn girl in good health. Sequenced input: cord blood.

The CDR3 loop reads CSARGRDLGGTQYF. The CDR3 region has the DNA TGCAGTGCTAGAGGAAGGGATTTGGGGGGTACGCAGTATTTT. The chain is built from TRBV20-1 and TRBJ2-3, with D perhaps TRBD2 (6 bases). V was cut by 1 base and J by 8 bases, with 16 bases left in between. Per the germline V gene, CDR1 is DFQATT and CDR2 is SNEGSKA (reference sequence). The CDR3 is made up of 14 amino acids.